These 4 T cell receptor beta chains were sequenced from one sample in a study of shared clonotypes between healthy human individuals. Sequencing was performed with immunoSEQ multiplex PCR; in TCRdb, only in-frame clones are kept and a portion is missing. The table includes 2.3 million or so clones, 93% detected once. Specimen: naive CD4+ T cells from PBMCs. Subset denoted: CD45RA+ positively selected. These receptors came from a man in his late teens or twenties in good health. Some clones in this sample may be carry-over from other donors' samples.

The rearrangement joins TRBV28 to TRBJ1-1, with TRBD1 identical over 10 bases. The V segment lost 2 bases and the J segment 5 bases; nucleotides outside the gene matches: 5. CDR1 and CDR2 from the germline V gene are MDHEN and SYDVKM. CDR3 length: 15 residues. The CDR3: CASSLTWTGGTEAFF. The DNA for the CDR3 is TGTGCCAGCAGTTTAACGTGGACAGGGGGAACTGAAGCTTTCTTT.

This chain uses TRBV9 with TRBJ1-3; D might be TRBD1 (6 bases). This CDR3 spans 18 amino acids. Germline assignment: CDR1 SGDLS and CDR2 YYNGEE. The V gene lost 4 bases and the J gene lost 0 bases, with 20 bases spanning the gap. CDR3 sequence: CASSRRGVRSPSGNTIYF. CDR3 DNA: TGTGCCAGCAGCCGTAGGGGGGTTCGTTCGCCCTCTGGAAACACCATATATTTT.

In its sample, this clone was seen a few times. This chain joins TRBV19 and TRBJ1-1, with unresolved D. The V end was cut by 6 bases, the J end by 0 bases, with 17 bases between. Per the germline V gene, CDR1 is LNHDA and CDR2 is SQIVND (reference sequence). The CDR3 spans 16 residues. CDR3 amino acids: CASRPSFGELNTEAFF. CDR3 coding DNA: TGTGCCAGTAGGCCTTCGTTTGGGGAACTGAACACTGAAGCTTTCTTT.

V gene TRBV5-1 combines with J gene TRBJ2-1; D gene ambiguous. With 4 bases removed from V and 3 bases from J, the gap between germline ends came to 11 bases. This CDR3 comprises 14 residues. CDR1 SGHRS and CDR2 YFSETQ come from the germline V gene. The CDR3: CASSGLSGYNEQFF. For the CDR3, the DNA is TGCGCCAGCAGCGGCCTGTCGGGCTACAATGAGCAGTTCTTC.